This T cell receptor (beta chain) appears in the sequencing data of a study of early T cells in non-severe SARS-CoV-2 infection (dated by TCRdb to the early 2020s). Turning to the overall study: Because TCR sequencing relied on bulk RNA taken from unsorted whole blood, pairing of alpha and beta chains was not possible.

Points the paper makes about the study in general: Matching against VDJdb was skewed toward anti-spike CD8 responses, likely underestimated virus-specific expansions, and missed private and CD4 specificities.

Library method: 5' RACE. Sequenced using a NextSeq 500. To correct for sequencing error and PCR bias, the TCR library protocol tagged individual cDNA molecules with unique molecular identifiers. Both TCR alpha and beta chains were sequenced, and tight co-correlation was observed between alpha and beta sequence abundances in each sample. The original methods were these. Decombinator V4 was used to perform V gene, J gene and CDR3 annotation of TCR sequences. Expanded TCRs were defined as changing significantly between any two time points under a Poisson model with p below 0.0001. TCR abundances were normalised to the total number of TCRs sequenced per sample and were expressed as counts per million. TRAV1-2 paired with TRAJ12, TRAJ20 or TRAJ33 defined MAIT TCRs, while TRAV10 paired with TRAJ18 defined iNKT TCRs. A search of VDJdb, accessed on 1 November 2021, was run for TCRs annotated to CMV, EBV and SARS-CoV-2, with TCRs annotated for multiple antigens excluded. Starting from the raw public reads, TCRdb applied fastp trimming at Q25, assembled clones with MiXCR and retained in-frame beta chains. Entries are consolidated by CDR3 protein sequence, retaining the most common genes and DNA. It is TCRdb's table, rather than the study itself, that gives the V and J calls and clone size. This sample lists 60,000 to 75,000 distinct CDR3 sequences; roughly 10% were detected once. The ten largest clones capture more than 5.5% of the sample.

The trim is 5 bases for V and 11 bases for J, with a gap of 15 bases between the germline ends. The CDR3 goes from the cysteine to the phenylalanine over 11 residues. The DNA shown is the 33-base CDR3, in frame from base 1. CDR1 and CDR2, per the germline V gene, are SQVTM and ANQGSEA. The study was a case-control design nested within a healthcare worker cohort in London, UK, with weekly nasopharyngeal swab PCR tests and blood sampling. Healthcare workers were recruited during the week of the UK lockdown, between 23 and 31 March 2020, and followed weekly for up to about 15 weeks. As concerns this clonotype: Its target antigen remains unknown. The sample holds no much larger clone one base away, and base qualities are not on file.

The chain is assembled from TRBV29-1 and TRBJ1-1; the D gene identity is not certain. The sample taken for sequencing was whole blood. The sequence derives from an adult who was a healthcare worker with PCR-confirmed SARS-CoV-2 infection or an uninfected control (not recorded which). The CDR3 in this case is CSVLDSSFAFF. The nucleotide sequence is TGCAGCGTTCTAGACTCATCTTTCGCTTTCTTT.